This record looks at one T cell receptor (beta chain) sequence and its context. The data stem from a study of blood T cell repertoires in COVID-19. Study at large: COVID-19 samples collected from the United States, Italy and Spain covered acute and convalescent phases. In each case, the material was cDNA or gDNA derived from T cells, B-cell-depleted T cells, or PBMCs.

This CDR3 spans 16 amino acids. V shed 6 bases and J 4 bases; nucleotides not matched to a gene: 9. The germline CDR1 and CDR2 sequences are MNHEY and SMNVEV (reference sequence). As handled by the study authors: Researchers report that nucleated cell counts were estimated from reference gene primer amplification. Libraries were prepared by immunoSEQ multiplex PCR; TCRdb keeps only in-frame clonotypes and omits some of them. V, J and clone size reflect that table, while D and trimming were determined from the DNA. Of 45,000 to 60,000 clones listed, more than 80% were seen once; the top ten hold roughly 2%.

This clonotype originated in a human donor in a cohort sampled during active COVID-19. The V and J genes are TRBV27 and TRBJ2-1, with 10 bases lining up with TRBD2. The sample taken for sequencing was peripheral blood. The CDR3 nucleotides are TGTGCCAGCAGCCTAACCGGGACTAGCGTATACAATGAGCAGTTCTTC. Amino acid sequence: CASSLTGTSVYNEQFF.